The T cell receptor (beta chain) described here comes from a study of post-analysis software for immune sequencing data. As for the study in general: The disease courses covered relapsing-remitting, secondary progressive and progressive-relapsing multiple sclerosis. Study observations and caveats: Normalized Chao1 diversity in multiple sclerosis patients fell significantly below that of controls. Controls had lower frequencies than patients of a handful of TRBV segments, which included TRBV5-6, TRBV5-1 and TRBV20-1.

TCR beta cDNA libraries included unique molecular identifiers. The yield from roughly 1 to 10 million T cells was 500,000 or so cDNA molecules in total. TCRdb analysed the PCR reads with MiXCR anew, one entry per CDR3 protein. The sample has roughly 430,000 distinct CDR3 sequences, 35% to 45% seen once. CDR1 is MDHEN, CDR2 SYDVKM, per germline. V lost 6 bases and J lost 6; bases outside the gene matches: 11. The CDR3 totals 16 residues. Comments on this clonotype: Its antigen is not known.

This receptor was taken from a girl aged 2 to 9 with multiple sclerosis. The material sequenced was blood. The chain carries TRBV28 and TRBJ2-3; 11 nucleotides match TRBD1. DNA of the CDR3: TGTGCCAGCAGCCCACGGGACAGGGGGATGAGGGATACGCAGTATTTT. This codes for CASSPRDRGMRDTQYF.